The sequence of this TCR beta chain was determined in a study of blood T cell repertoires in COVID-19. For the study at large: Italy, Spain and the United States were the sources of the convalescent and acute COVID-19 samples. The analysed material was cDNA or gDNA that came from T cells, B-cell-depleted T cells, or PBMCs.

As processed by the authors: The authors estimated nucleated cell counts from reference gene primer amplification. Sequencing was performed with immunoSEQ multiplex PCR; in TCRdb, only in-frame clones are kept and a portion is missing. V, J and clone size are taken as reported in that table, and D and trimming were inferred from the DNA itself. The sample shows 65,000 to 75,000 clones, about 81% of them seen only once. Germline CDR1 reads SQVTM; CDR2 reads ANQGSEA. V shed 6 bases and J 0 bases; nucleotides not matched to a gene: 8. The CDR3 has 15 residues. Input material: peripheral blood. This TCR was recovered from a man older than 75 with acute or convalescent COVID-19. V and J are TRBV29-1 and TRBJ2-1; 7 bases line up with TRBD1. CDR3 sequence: CSVARQGSSYNEQFF. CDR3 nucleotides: TGCAGCGTAGCCCGACAGGGCAGCTCCTACAATGAGCAGTTCTTC.